This T cell receptor beta chain was sequenced during a study of T-cell reconstitution after alpha-beta-depleted transplantation in children. CDR1 is SGHDT, CDR2 YYEEEE, per germline. Deletions cut 3 bases from V and 8 bases from J, with 14 bases between. The CDR3 runs to 14 residues. This clonotype was seen just once. A library of TCRbeta sequences, prepared with unique molecular identifiers, was generated. TCRdb called the PCR reads again in MiXCR, with one record for every CDR3 protein. The table lists some 500,000 distinct CDR3 sequences, about 33% of them singletons. The sample was PBMCs from the stem cell graft donor, taken from the stem cell graft. The V gene is TRBV5-6, the J gene TRBJ1-4, with D possibly TRBD1 on 5 matching bases. The receptor comes from a human donor who donated a stem cell graft to a child with aplastic anemia. CDR3 bases: TGTGCCAGCAGCTGGGGCAGCAAAGGGGAAAAACTGTTTTTT. The encoded protein is CASSWGSKGEKLFF.